This T cell receptor (beta chain) appears in the sequencing data of a study of blood T cells in healthy people across ages. Background on the study: There was about one barcoded beta molecule captured by template switching per two T cells.

Combining a sample-barcoded 5' primer with a J-beta primer mix, a second PCR ran for 7 to 11 cycles. Each of the cDNA molecules was tagged by a template-switch adaptor with 12 random nucleotides. TCRdb processed the 5' RACE reads anew with MiXCR; each CDR3 protein has one entry. The sample consists of just over 1 million distinct CDR3 sequences, roughly 45% of them appearing once. CDR3 length: 13 residues. V was clipped by 5 bases and J by 8 bases, with 15 bases between them. From germline, CDR1 is SGHAT and CDR2 FQNNGV. This chain connects TRBV11-2 to TRBJ1-2; D unclear. The TCR comes from a woman aged 55-69 years in good health. The source material was blood. CDR3 in amino acids: CASSAVAGDGYTF. The CDR3 DNA is TGTGCCAGCAGCGCCGTAGCGGGTGACGGCTACACCTTC.